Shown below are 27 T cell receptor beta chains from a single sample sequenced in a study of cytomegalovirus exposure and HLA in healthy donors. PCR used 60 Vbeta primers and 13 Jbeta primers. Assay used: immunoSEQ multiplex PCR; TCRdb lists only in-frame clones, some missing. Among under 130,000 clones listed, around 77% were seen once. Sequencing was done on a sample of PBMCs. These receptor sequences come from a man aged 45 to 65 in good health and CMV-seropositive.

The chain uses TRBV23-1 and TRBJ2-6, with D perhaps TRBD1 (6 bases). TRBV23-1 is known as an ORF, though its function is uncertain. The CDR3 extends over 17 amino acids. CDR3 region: CAPPWGDRLAGANVLTF. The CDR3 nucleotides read TGCGCTCCTCCGTGGGGAGACAGGCTTGCTGGGGCCAACGTCCTGACTTTC.

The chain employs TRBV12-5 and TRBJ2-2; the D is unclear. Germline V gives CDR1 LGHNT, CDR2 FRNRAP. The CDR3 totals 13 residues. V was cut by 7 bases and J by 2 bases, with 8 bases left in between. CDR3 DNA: TGTGCTAGTGAAGTAGCTAACACCGGGGAGCTGTTTTTT. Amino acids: CASEVANTGELFF.

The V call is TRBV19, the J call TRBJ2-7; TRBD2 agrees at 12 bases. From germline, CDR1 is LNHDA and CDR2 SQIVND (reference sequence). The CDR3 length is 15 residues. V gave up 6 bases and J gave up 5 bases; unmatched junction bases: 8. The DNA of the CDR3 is TGTGCCAGTAGCAGGACCCTAGCGGGAGGGCACGAGCAGTACTTC. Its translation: CASSRTLAGGHEQYF.

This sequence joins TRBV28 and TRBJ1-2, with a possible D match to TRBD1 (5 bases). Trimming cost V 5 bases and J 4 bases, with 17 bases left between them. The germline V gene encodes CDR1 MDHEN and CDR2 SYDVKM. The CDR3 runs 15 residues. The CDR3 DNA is TGTGCCAGCAGTCCCACGGGCCGGGGGAGCTATGGCTACACCTTC. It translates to CASSPTGRGSYGYTF.

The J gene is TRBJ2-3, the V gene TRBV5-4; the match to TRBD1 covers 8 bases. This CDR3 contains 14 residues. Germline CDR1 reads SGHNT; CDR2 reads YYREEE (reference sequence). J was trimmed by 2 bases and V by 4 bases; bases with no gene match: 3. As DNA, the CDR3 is TGTGCCAGCAGCATGGACAGGGCCACAGATACGCAGTATTTT. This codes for CASSMDRATDTQYF.

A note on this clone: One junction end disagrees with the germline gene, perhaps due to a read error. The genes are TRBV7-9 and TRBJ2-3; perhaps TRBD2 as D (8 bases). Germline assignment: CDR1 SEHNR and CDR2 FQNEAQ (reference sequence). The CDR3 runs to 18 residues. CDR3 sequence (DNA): TGTTCCAGCAGCTTAGGACAGGTCGTGCGGGAGGATACAGATACGCAGTATTTT. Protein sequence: CSSSLGQVVREDTDTQYF. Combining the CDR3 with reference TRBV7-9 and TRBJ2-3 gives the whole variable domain DTGVSQNPRHKITKRGQNVTFRCDPISEHNRLYWYRQTLGQGPEFLTYFQNEAQLEKSRLLSDRFSAERPKGSFSTLEIQRTEQGDSAMYLCSSSLGQVVREDTDTQYFGPGTRLTVL.

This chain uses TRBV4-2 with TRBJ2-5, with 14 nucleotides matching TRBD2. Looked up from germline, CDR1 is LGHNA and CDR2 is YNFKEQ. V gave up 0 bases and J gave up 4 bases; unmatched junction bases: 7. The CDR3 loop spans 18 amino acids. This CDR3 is CASSQEMVGLAGGETQYF. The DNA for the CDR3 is TGTGCCAGCAGCCAAGAAATGGTCGGACTAGCGGGAGGAGAGACCCAGTACTTC.

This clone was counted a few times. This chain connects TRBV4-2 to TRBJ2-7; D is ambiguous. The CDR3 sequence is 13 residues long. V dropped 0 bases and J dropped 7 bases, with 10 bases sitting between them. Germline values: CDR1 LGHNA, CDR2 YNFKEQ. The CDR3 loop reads CASSQDRLKEQYF. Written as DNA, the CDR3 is TGTGCCAGCAGCCAAGATCGACTCAAGGAGCAGTACTTC.

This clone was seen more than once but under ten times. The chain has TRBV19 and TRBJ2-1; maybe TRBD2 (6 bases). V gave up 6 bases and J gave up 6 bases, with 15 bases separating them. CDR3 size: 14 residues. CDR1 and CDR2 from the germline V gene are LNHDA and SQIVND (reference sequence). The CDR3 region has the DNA TGTGCCAGTAGCCCTACCGGGAGCGGCAATGAGCAGTTCTTC. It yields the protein CASSPTGSGNEQFF.

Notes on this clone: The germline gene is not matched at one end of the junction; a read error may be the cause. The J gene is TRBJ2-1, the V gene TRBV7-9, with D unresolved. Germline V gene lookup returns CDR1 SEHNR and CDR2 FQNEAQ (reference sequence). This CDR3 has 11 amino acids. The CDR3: CSSSHVGEQFF. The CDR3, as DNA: TGTTCCAGCAGTCACGTCGGTGAGCAGTTCTTC.

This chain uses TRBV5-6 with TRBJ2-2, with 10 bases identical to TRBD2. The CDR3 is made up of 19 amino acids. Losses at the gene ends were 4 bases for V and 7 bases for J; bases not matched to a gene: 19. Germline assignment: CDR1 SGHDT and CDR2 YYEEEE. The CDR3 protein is CASSTRVLAGVFDGGELFF. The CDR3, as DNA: TGTGCCAGCAGCACGAGGGTCCTAGCGGGAGTATTCGATGGCGGGGAGCTGTTTTTT.

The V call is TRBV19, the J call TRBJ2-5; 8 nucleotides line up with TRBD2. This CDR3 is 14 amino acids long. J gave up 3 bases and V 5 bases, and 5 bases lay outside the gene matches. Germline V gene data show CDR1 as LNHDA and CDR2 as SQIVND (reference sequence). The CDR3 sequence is CASSQISGEETQYF. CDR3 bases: TGTGCCAGTAGTCAGATTAGCGGGGAAGAGACCCAGTACTTC. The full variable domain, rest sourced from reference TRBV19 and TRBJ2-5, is DGGITQSPKYLFRKEGQNVTLSCEQNLNHDAMYWYRQDPGQGLRLIYYSQIVNDFQKGDIAEGYSVSREKKESFPLTVTSAQKNPTAFYLCASSQISGEETQYFGPGTRLLVL.

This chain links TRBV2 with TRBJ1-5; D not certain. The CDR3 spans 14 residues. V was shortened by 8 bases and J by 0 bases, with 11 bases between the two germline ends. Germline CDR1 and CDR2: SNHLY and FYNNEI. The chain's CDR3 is CASRTYHSNQPQHF. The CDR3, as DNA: TGTGCCAGCCGAACATATCATAGCAATCAGCCCCAGCATTTT.

The CDR3 bases are TGTGCCAGCAGTATAAGACAGGGACGCAATCAGCCCCAGCATTTT. Its translation is CASSIRQGRNQPQHF. The chain is built from TRBV28 and TRBJ1-5; 7 positions match TRBD1. The CDR3 length is 15 residues. Trimming removed 5 bases from V and 2 bases from J; junction bases left unmatched: 6. From germline, CDR1 is MDHEN and CDR2 SYDVKM.

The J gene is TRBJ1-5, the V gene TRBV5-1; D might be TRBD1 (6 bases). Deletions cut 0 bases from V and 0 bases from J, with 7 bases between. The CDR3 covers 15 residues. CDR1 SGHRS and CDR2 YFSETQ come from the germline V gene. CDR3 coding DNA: TGCGCCAGCAGCTTGGCAGGGGTTAGCAATCAGCCCCAGCATTTT. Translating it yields CASSLAGVSNQPQHF. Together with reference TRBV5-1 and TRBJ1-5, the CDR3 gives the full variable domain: KAGVTQTPRYLIKTRGQQVTLSCSPISGHRSVSWYQQTPGQGLQFLFEYFSETQRNKGNFPGRFSGRQFSNSRSEMNVSTLELGDSALYLCASSLAGVSNQPQHFGDGTRLSIL.

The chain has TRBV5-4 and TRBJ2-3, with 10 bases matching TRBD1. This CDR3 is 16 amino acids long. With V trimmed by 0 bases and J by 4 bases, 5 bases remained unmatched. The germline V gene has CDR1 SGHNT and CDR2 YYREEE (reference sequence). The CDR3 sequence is CASSLGGTGVPDTQYF. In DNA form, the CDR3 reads TGTGCCAGCAGCTTGGGGGGGACAGGGGTCCCAGATACGCAGTATTTT. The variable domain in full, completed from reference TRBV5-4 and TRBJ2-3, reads ETGVTQSPTHLIKTRGQQVTLRCSSQSGHNTVSWYQQALGQGPQFIFQYYREEENGRGNFPPRFSGLQFPNYSSELNVNALELDDSALYLCASSLGGTGVPDTQYFGPGTRLTVL.

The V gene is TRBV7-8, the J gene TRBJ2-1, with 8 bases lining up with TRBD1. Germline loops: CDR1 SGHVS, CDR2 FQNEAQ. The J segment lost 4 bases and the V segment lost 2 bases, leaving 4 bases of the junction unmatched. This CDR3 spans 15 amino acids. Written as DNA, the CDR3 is TGTGCCAGCAGCTTATCACGACAGGGGTACAATGAGCAGTTCTTC. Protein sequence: CASSLSRQGYNEQFF.

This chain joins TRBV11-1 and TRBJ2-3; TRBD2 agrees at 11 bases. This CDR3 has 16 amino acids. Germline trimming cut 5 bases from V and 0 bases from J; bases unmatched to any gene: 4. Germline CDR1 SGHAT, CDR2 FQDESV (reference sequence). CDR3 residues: CASSPRTSGSTDTQYF. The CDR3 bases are TGTGCCAGCAGCCCGCGGACTAGCGGGAGCACAGATACGCAGTATTTT.

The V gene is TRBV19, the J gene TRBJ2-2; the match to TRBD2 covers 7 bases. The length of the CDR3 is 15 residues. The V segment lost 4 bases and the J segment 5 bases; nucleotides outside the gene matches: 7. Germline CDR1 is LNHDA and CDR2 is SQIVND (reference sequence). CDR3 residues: CASSTRSGKTGELFF. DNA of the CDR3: TGTGCCAGTAGTACGAGGAGCGGGAAAACCGGGGAGCTGTTTTTT. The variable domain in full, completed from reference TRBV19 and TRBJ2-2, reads DGGITQSPKYLFRKEGQNVTLSCEQNLNHDAMYWYRQDPGQGLRLIYYSQIVNDFQKGDIAEGYSVSREKKESFPLTVTSAQKNPTAFYLCASSTRSGKTGELFFGEGSRLTVL.

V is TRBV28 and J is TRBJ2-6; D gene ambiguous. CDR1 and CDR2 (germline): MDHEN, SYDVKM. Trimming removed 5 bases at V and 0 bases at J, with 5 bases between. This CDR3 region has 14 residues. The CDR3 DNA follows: TGTGCCAGCAGTAGGAGCTCTGGGGCCAACGTCCTGACTTTC. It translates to CASSRSSGANVLTF.

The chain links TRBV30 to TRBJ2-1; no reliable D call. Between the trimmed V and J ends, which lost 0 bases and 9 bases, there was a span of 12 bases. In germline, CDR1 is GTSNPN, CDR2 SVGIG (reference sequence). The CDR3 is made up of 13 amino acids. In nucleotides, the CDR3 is TGTGCCTGGAGTGTACGCCGAGCGCTTGAGCAGTTCTTC. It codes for CAWSVRRALEQFF.

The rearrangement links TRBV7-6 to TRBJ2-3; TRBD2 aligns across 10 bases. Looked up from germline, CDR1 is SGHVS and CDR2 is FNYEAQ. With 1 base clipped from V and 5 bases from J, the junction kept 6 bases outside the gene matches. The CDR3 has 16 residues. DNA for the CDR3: TGTGCCAGCAGCTTAGGGGCAGCGGGAGGGGAAGATACGCAGTATTTT. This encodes CASSLGAAGGEDTQYF.

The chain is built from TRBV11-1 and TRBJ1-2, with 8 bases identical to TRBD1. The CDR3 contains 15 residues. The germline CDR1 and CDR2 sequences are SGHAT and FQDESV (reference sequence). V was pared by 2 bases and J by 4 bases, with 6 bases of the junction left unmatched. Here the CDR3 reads CASSLSTGAGYGYTF. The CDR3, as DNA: TGTGCCAGCAGCTTATCGACAGGGGCCGGCTATGGCTACACCTTC. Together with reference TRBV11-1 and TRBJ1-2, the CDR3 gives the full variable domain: EAEVAQSPRYKITEKSQAVAFWCDPISGHATLYWYRQILGQGPELLVQFQDESVVDDSQLPKDRFSAERLKGVDSTLKIQPAELGDSAMYLCASSLSTGAGYGYTFGSGTRLTVV.

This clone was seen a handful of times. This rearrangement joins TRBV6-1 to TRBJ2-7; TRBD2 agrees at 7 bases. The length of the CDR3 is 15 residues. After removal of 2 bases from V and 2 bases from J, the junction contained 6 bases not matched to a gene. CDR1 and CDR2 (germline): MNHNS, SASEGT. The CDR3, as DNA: TGTGCCAGCAGTGAAACGGGGCTAGCGGCCTACGAGCAGTACTTC. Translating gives CASSETGLAAYEQYF.

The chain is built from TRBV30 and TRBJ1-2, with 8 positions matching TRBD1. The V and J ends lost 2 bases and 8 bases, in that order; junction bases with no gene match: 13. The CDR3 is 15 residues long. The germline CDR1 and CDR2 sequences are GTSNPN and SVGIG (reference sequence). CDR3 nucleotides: TGTGCCTGGAGTCGGCACGACAGGGGCAGGGGCGGCTACACCTTC. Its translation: CAWSRHDRGRGGYTF.

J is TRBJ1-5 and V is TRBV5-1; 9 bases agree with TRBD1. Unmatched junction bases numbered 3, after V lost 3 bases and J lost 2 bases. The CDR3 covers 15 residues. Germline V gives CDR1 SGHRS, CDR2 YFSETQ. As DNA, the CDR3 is TGCGCCAGCAGCTCTACAGGGGGCCGCAATCAGCCCCAGCATTTT. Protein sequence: CASSSTGGRNQPQHF. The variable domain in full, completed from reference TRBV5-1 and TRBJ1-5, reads KAGVTQTPRYLIKTRGQQVTLSCSPISGHRSVSWYQQTPGQGLQFLFEYFSETQRNKGNFPGRFSGRQFSNSRSEMNVSTLELGDSALYLCASSSTGGRNQPQHFGDGTRLSIL.

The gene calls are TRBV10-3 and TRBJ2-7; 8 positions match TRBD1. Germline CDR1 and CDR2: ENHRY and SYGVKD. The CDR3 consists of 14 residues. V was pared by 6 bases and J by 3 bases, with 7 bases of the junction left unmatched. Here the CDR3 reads CAIRAGQGVYEQYF. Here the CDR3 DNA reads TGTGCCATCAGGGCCGGACAGGGCGTCTACGAGCAGTACTTC.